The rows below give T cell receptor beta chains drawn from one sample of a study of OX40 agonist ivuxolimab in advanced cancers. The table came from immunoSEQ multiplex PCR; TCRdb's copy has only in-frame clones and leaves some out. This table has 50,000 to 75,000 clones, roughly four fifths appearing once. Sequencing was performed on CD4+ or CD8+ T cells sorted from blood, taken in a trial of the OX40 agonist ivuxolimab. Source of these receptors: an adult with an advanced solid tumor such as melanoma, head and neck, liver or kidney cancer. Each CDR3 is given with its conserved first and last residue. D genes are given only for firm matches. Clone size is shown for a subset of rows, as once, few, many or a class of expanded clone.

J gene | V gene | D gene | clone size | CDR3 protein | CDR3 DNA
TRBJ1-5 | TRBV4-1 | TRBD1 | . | CASSQEVTGDQPQHF | TGCGCCAGCAGCCAAGAGGTAACAGGGGATCAGCCCCAGCATTTT
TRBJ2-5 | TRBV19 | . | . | CASSMRGETQYF | TGTGCCAGTAGTATGAGGGGCGAGACCCAGTACTTC
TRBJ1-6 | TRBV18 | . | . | CASSPGGTSFRVNF | TGTGCCAGCTCACCAGGTGGCACCTCTTTCCGCGTAAACTTT
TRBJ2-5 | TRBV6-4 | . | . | CASSGSGTSGEEQYF | TGTGCCAGCAGTGGCTCCGGGACATCGGGTGAAGAGCAGTACTTC
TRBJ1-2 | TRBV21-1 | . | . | CASSKAVGDSNYGYTF | TGTGCCAGCAGCAAAGCGGTCGGGGACAGTAACTATGGCTACACCTTC
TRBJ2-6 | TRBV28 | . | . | CASSSTGSSGANVLTF | TGTGCCAGCAGCTCTACAGGGAGCTCTGGGGCCAACGTCCTGACTTTC
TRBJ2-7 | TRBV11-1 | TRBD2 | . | CASSLGTSGVYEQYF | TGTGCCAGCAGCTTAGGGACTAGCGGGGTCTACGAGCAGTACTTC
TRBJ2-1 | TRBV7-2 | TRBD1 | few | CASSLEGSRGRQFF | TGTGCCAGCAGCTTGGAAGGAAGCAGGGGGCGCCAGTTCTTC
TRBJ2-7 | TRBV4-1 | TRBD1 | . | CASSQGGQGAREQYF | TGCGCCAGCAGCCAAGGCGGACAGGGGGCCCGCGAGCAGTACTTC
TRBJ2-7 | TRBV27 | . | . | CASSLSADSNFWSYEQYF | TGTGCCAGCAGTTTATCGGCCGACAGTAACTTTTGGTCCTACGAGCAGTACTTC
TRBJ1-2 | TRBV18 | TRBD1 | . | CASSPGAGGNGYTF | TGTGCCAGCTCACCCGGGGCAGGGGGCAATGGCTACACCTTC
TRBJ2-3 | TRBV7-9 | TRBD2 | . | CASSRLAGRTDTQYF | TGTGCCAGCAGCAGACTAGCGGGGAGGACAGATACGCAGTATTTT
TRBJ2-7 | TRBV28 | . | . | CASSFLTAGQYF | TGTGCCAGCAGTTTCTTGACCGCAGGGCAGTACTTC
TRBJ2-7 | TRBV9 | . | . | CASSEGHLSSYEQYF | TGTGCCAGCAGTGAGGGACACCTAAGCTCCTACGAGCAGTACTTC
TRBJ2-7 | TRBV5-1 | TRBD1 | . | CASSIGQDWVGEQYF | TGCGCCAGCAGCATCGGACAGGACTGGGTGGGAGAGCAGTACTTC
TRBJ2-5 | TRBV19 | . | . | CASSIRGQETQYF | TGTGCCAGTAGTATCAGAGGCCAAGAGACCCAGTACTTC
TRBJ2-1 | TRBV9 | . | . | CASSVGGGGTGNEQFF | TGTGCCAGCAGCGTAGGAGGGGGAGGGACGGGTAATGAGCAGTTCTTC
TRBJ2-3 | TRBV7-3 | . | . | CASSLSGSDTQYF | TGTGCCAGCAGCTTATCGGGGTCAGATACGCAGTATTTT
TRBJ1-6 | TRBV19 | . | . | CASSITNSPLHF | TGTGCCAGTAGTATCACGAATTCACCCCTCCACTTT
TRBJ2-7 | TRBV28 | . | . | CASLGGYEQYF | TGTGCCAGCCTCGGCGGCTACGAGCAGTACTTC
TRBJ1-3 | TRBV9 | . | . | CASSVEAQSGNTIYF | TGTGCCAGCAGCGTAGAGGCACAGTCTGGAAACACCATATATTTT
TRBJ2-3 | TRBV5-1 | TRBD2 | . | CASSLGGTSGGSDTQYF | TGCGCCAGCAGCTTGGGCGGGACTAGCGGGGGCTCAGATACGCAGTATTTT
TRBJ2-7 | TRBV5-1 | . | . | CASSVDSTSYEQYF | TGCGCCAGCAGCGTAGACAGTACCTCCTACGAGCAGTACTTC
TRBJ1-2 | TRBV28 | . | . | CASFPGGGRSYTF | TGTGCCAGCTTCCCTGGGGGGGGTCGGAGCTACACCTTC
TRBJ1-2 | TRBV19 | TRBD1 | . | CATGGYDYGYTF | TGTGCTACAGGGGGATATGACTATGGCTACACCTTC
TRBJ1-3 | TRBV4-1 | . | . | CASSQESVALRTKSSGNTIYF | TGCGCCAGCAGCCAAGAGTCCGTAGCTTTACGGACAAAGAGCTCTGGAAACACCATATATTTT
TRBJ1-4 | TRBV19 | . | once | CATASQGGTEKLFF | TGTGCCACTGCCTCACAGGGAGGTACCGAAAAACTGTTTTTT
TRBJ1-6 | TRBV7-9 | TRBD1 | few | CASSLAGTDTLHF | TGTGCCAGCAGCTTAGCAGGGACAGATACCCTCCACTTT
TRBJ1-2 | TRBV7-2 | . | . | CASSRGIVGGYTF | TGTGCCAGCAGCCGGGGCATCGTGGGGGGCTACACCTTC
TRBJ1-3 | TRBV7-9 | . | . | CASSDRTGRSGNTIYF | TGTGCCAGCAGCGACCGGACGGGACGCTCTGGAAACACCATATATTTT
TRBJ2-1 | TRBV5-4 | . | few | CASSLDGGEQFF | TGTGCCAGCAGCCTCGATGGGGGTGAGCAGTTCTTC
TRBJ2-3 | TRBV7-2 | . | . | CASSLQGQSGDTQYF | TGTGCCAGCAGCTTACAGGGGCAGTCGGGAGATACGCAGTATTTT
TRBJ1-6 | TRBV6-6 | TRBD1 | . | CATFDRALGNSPLHF | TGTGCCACCTTTGACAGGGCCCTCGGAAATTCACCCCTCCACTTT
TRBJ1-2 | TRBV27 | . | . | CASSLGRGGYTF | TGTGCCAGCAGCCTAGGTCGTGGAGGCTACACCTTC
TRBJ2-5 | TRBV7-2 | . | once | CASSFKETQYF | TGTGCCAGCAGCTTTAAGGAGACCCAGTACTTC
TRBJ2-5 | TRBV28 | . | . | CASSPEQQETQYF | TGTGCCAGCAGTCCCGAGCAGCAAGAGACCCAGTACTTC
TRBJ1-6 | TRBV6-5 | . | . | CASSLAGATNSPLHF | TGTGCCAGCAGCCTCGCGGGGGCGACTAATTCACCCCTCCACTTT
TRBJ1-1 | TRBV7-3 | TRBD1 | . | CASSPGTDQEAFF | TGTGCCAGCAGCCCCGGGACAGACCAAGAAGCTTTCTTT
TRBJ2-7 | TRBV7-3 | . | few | CASSLTQRSEQYF | TGTGCCAGCAGCTTAACACAACGTAGCGAGCAGTACTTC
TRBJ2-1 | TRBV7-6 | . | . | CASSLGLREQFF | TGTGCCAGCAGCTTAGGGCTCAGGGAGCAGTTCTTC